A single sample gave rise to the 19 T cell receptor beta chains below, sequenced in a study of T-cell memory formation after mild COVID-19. TCRdb called the 5' RACE reads again in MiXCR, with one record for every CDR3 protein. Here the sample spans 500,000 to 550,000 distinct CDR3 sequences, around 20% being singletons. Sequenced: PBMCs or a T cell subset sorted from them (not recorded which). Every receptor here comes from an adult woman who had mild COVID-19 (a few samples of this study predate the infection). Cell type and time point are not known.

This clonotype showed up many times. The V gene is TRBV19, the J gene TRBJ2-7, with 11 bases matching TRBD1. CDR1 and CDR2 (germline): LNHDA, SQIVND (reference sequence). The CDR3 is 14 amino acids. V dropped 3 bases and J dropped 8; count of bases not matched to a gene: 6. DNA for the CDR3: TGTGCCAGTAGTATCGGGACAGGGGGAATGAAGCAGTACTTC. Protein sequence: CASSIGTGGMKQYF.

This clonotype has just one count. The CDR3 DNA reads as TGTGCCAGCAGCTTCACTCAGGGACAAGGAAGCAATCAGCCCCAGCATTTT. Translated: CASSFTQGQGSNQPQHF. The gene calls are TRBV5-4 and TRBJ1-5, with D tentatively TRBD1 (6 bases). This CDR3 has 17 residues. V was pared by 2 bases and J by 1 base, with 16 bases between. Per the germline V gene, CDR1 is SGHNT and CDR2 is YYREEE (reference sequence).

V and J are TRBV7-6 and TRBJ1-1, with no clear D. CDR1 is SGHVS and CDR2 is FNYEAQ in the germline V gene. The V end was cut by 4 bases, the J end by 6 bases, with 9 bases between. This CDR3 comprises 12 residues. CDR3 in amino acids: CASSSSKAEAFF. As DNA, the CDR3 is TGTGCCAGCAGCTCCAGTAAGGCTGAAGCTTTCTTT. The entire variable domain, with the rest obtained from reference TRBV7-6 and TRBJ1-1, is as follows: GAGVSQSPRYKVTKRGQDVALRCDPISGHVSLYWYRQALGQGPEFLTYFNYEAQQDKSGLPNDRFSAERPEGSISTLTIQRTEQRDSAMYRCASSSSKAEAFFGQGTRLTVV.

This clonotype was found many times. The chain joins TRBV7-8 to TRBJ2-7; 9 bases match TRBD2. The CDR3 is 14 residues long. CDR1 is SGHVS and CDR2 is FQNEAQ in the germline V gene. V lost 4 bases, J lost 1 base, and 2 bases stayed unmatched. CDR3 in amino acids: CASSSAGGSYEQYF. The DNA for the CDR3 is TGTGCCAGCAGCTCTGCGGGGGGGTCCTACGAGCAGTACTTC.

This clonotype appeared a few times. This sequence joins TRBV29-1 and TRBJ2-1, with 13 bases aligning to TRBD2. Germline V gene data show CDR1 as SQVTM and CDR2 as ANQGSEA. CDR3 length: 13 residues. J was trimmed by 14 bases and V by 6 bases; bases with no gene match: 10. CDR3 DNA sequence: TGCAGCGTCCCAGGACTAGCGGGAGACAAGGAGTTCTTC. Its translation: CSVPGLAGDKEFF.

V is TRBV5-1 and J is TRBJ1-1; D is uncertain. The CDR3 runs 14 residues. Germline values: CDR1 SGHRS, CDR2 YFSETQ. Trimming cost V 1 base and J 1 base, with 8 bases left between them. CDR3 coding DNA: TGCGCCAGCAGCTTGAAATCAACGAACACTGAAGCTTTCTTT. It specifies CASSLKSTNTEAFF.

There are a few counts of this clonotype. The chain recombines TRBV7-9 with TRBJ2-1; 7 nucleotides agree with TRBD1. The V gene's germline CDR1 is SEHNR and CDR2 FQNEAQ (reference sequence). There are 14 residues in the CDR3. The trim removed 7 bases at V and 2 bases at J, leaving 5 bases unmatched. In nucleotides, the CDR3 is TGTGCCAGCAACACACAGGGGACCTACAATGAGCAGTTCTTC. It yields the protein CASNTQGTYNEQFF.

The CDR3 here is CASSLLGAGAMNTEAFF. The CDR3 coding sequence is TGCGCCAGCAGCTTGTTGGGGGCAGGGGCCATGAACACTGAAGCTTTCTTT. The rearrangement links TRBV5-1 to TRBJ1-1; D is perhaps TRBD1 (6 bases). CDR1 and CDR2 (germline): SGHRS, YFSETQ. The CDR3 spans 17 residues. The V end was cut by 1 base, the J end by 0 bases, with 16 bases between.

This clonotype was detected many times. V usage is TRBV24-1 and J usage is TRBJ1-5; D is unresolved. This CDR3 is built from 11 residues. Germline values: CDR1 KGHDR, CDR2 SFDVKD. The germline V and J ends were trimmed by 8 bases and 5 bases, with 6 bases remaining between them. The CDR3 DNA reads TGTGCCACCACCGGGTATCAGCCCCAGCATTTT. This sequence encodes CATTGYQPQHF.

The sample holds a few counts of this clonotype. In nucleotides, the CDR3 is TGCGCCAGCAGCTCGGGGAATCTAGCGGGGGGCACCCAAGAGACCCAGTACTTC. Translation: CASSSGNLAGGTQETQYF. The chain couples TRBV5-1 to TRBJ2-5; the match to TRBD2 covers 11 bases. Unmatched junction bases numbered 11, after V lost 3 bases and J lost 1 base. Germline CDR1 and CDR2: SGHRS and YFSETQ. The CDR3 has 18 residues.

CDR3 nucleotides: TGTGCCAGCAGCCCTTTCAATCAGCCCCAGCATTTT. Its translation: CASSPFNQPQHF. The V call is TRBV7-2, the J call TRBJ1-5, with D hard to call. Germline CDR1 reads SGHTA; CDR2 reads FQGNSA. There are 12 residues in the CDR3. Trimming pared 5 bases from V and 3 bases from J, leaving 5 bases between.

The chain links TRBV12-3 or TRBV12-4 to TRBJ2-2; 7 nucleotides line up with TRBD1. J gave up 4 bases and V 4 bases, and 6 bases lay outside the gene matches. This CDR3 spans 15 amino acids. The CDR3 DNA is TGTGCCAGCAGTTCGACAGGGAGCGGCACCGGGGAGCTGTTTTTT. Amino acid sequence: CASSSTGSGTGELFF.

The chain has TRBV2 and TRBJ2-1; TRBD2 might be the D (6 bases). Trimming shortened V by 2 bases and J by 8 bases, and 19 bases separated the two germline ends. Germline V gene data show CDR1 as SNHLY and CDR2 as FYNNEI. The CDR3 totals 16 residues. This CDR3 reads CASSEQTRFSPDEQFF. The DNA for the CDR3 is TGTGCCAGCAGTGAACAGACTAGGTTTAGCCCCGATGAGCAGTTCTTC.

This clonotype was picked up a small number of times. The J gene is TRBJ2-5, the V gene TRBV7-7; D tentatively fits TRBD1 or TRBD2 (5 bases each). Germline loops: CDR1 SSHAT, CDR2 FNYEAQ (reference sequence). This CDR3 contains 17 residues. Trimming shortened V by 1 base and J by 0 bases, and 15 bases separated the two germline ends. The CDR3 nucleotides are TGTGCCAGCAGCTTAGTTCCGGGACCTCAGCACCAAGAGACCCAGTACTTC. Amino acids: CASSLVPGPQHQETQYF.

A few counts support this clonotype. The gene calls are TRBV15 and TRBJ2-1; D is unclear. The germline V gene encodes CDR1 LNHNV and CDR2 YYDKDF (reference sequence). The CDR3 runs to 17 residues. The V gene lost 1 base and the J gene lost 4 bases, with 17 bases spanning the gap. The CDR3: CATSRVPDVTEYNEQFF. The CDR3 DNA reads TGTGCCACCAGCAGAGTTCCAGACGTAACGGAGTACAATGAGCAGTTCTTC.

This clonotype appeared a few times. The rearrangement joins TRBV20-1 to TRBJ2-7, with D unresolved. This CDR3 comprises 13 residues. Germline V CDR1 and CDR2: DFQATT, SNEGSKA (reference sequence). V was trimmed by 0 bases and J by 4 bases, leaving 10 bases between them. The CDR3 DNA is TGCAGTGCTAGAGATGGGTATGCTTACGAGCAGTACTTC. It is translated as CSARDGYAYEQYF.

The chain combines TRBV4-3 with TRBJ2-7, with D possibly being TRBD2 (6 bases). V dropped 0 bases and J dropped 2 bases, with 14 bases sitting between them. This CDR3 spans 16 amino acids. Germline values: CDR1 LGHNA, CDR2 YSLEER. CDR3 bases: TGCGCCAGCAGCCAAGATTATGGGGGAGGCCCCTACGAGCAGTACTTC. Its translation: CASSQDYGGGPYEQYF.

This clonotype was recorded a few times. The gene calls are TRBV7-3 and TRBJ2-1; D is perhaps TRBD2 (6 bases). The CDR3 contains 17 residues. Germline V CDR1 and CDR2: SGHTA, FQGTGA. The V gene lost 4 bases and the J gene lost 7 bases, with 23 bases spanning the gap. The CDR3: CASSSGYGSRTANEQFF. The CDR3 region has the DNA TGTGCCAGCAGCTCCGGGTACGGGAGCCGGACCGCTAATGAGCAGTTCTTC.

A few counts support this clonotype. The CDR3 sequence is CSARGRERGNSPLHF. The CDR3 region has the DNA TGCAGTGCTAGAGGGAGGGAAAGGGGCAATTCACCCCTCCACTTT. The chain has TRBV20-1 and TRBJ1-6, with TRBD1 as a possible D gene (5 bases). Germline-derived CDR1 and CDR2 are DFQATT and SNEGSKA (reference sequence). There are 15 residues in the CDR3. V was cut by 1 base and J by 7 bases, with 14 bases left in between.